This TCR beta chain was captured by sequencing in a study of T cell repertoires in cytomegalovirus infection. Points from the study as a whole: Public TCR beta family frequency separated CMV-and-HLA carriers, including in an independent cohort. CMV-specific TCR beta clonotypes restricted by HLA-C were the ones dominating the ex vivo response.

TCRdb used MiXCR to reprocess the reads, holding one entry per CDR3 protein. The sample shows a few hundred thousand distinct CDR3 sequences, around 15% of them seen only once. This clonotype has more than one count but fewer than ten. Its antigen remains unidentified. This CDR3 is built from 15 residues. Trimming left V 5 bases short and J 4 bases short, with 16 bases between. The germline V gene has CDR1 MRHNA and CDR2 SNTAGT. The chain has TRBV6-4 and TRBJ2-3, with a possible D match to TRBD2 (5 bases). The sequence was collected from a human donor in good health (CMV status not recorded). Some clones in this sample may be carry-over from other donors' samples. The sample comprised CD8+ T cells from PBMCs. For the CDR3, the DNA is TGTGCCAGCAGTCCTCGGACTGGAGTAGCAGATACGCAGTATTTT. As protein: CASSPRTGVADTQYF.